This T cell receptor beta chain is drawn from a study of cytomegalovirus exposure and HLA in healthy donors. Study-wide results and limits: Presence/absence results assume similar sequencing depth per donor, which may not hold.

Primers included in the PCR were 60 Vbeta and 13 Jbeta primers. Repertoires were generated with immunoSEQ multiplex PCR, while TCRdb's copy carries only in-frame clones and drops some. This repertoire comprises 120,000 to 150,000 clones; its ten largest clones make up less than 3%. A word on this clone: Antigen specificity is unknown.

This receptor was taken from a man aged 35-49 years in good health and CMV-seronegative. Sample: PBMCs.

CDR3 DNA sequence: TGTGCCAGCAGCTTAAACACAGGGGGGAACTATGGCTACACCTTC. It yields the protein CASSLNTGGNYGYTF. The chain joins TRBV11-2 to TRBJ1-2; TRBD1 aligns across 8 bases. The germline CDR1 and CDR2 sequences are SGHAT and FQNNGV. The CDR3 is 15 residues long. The V and J ends lost 2 bases and 2 bases, in that order; junction bases with no gene match: 4.